This entry features one T cell receptor beta chain sequence. Its target is unknown. This specimen comes from a study of T cells in Graves' hyperthyroidism and ophthalmopathy. Points from the study as a whole: Median prediction lead before ophthalmopathy onset was around 6.9 months with the model. Ophthalmopathy and stable hyperthyroidism were told apart by a 13 V-J model.

What was amplified from RNA transcripts were TCR beta CDR3 regions. Initially, a first-round RT-PCR of the TCR CDR3 employed the HTBI primer set. From the multiplex PCR reads, TCRdb called clonotypes with MiXCR, one entry per CDR3 protein. The sample holds about half a million distinct CDR3 sequences, 20% to 25% seen once. The clonotype originates from a woman aged 70 to 79 with Graves' ophthalmopathy. Sequencing was carried out using blood.

The CDR3 sequence is CASSDQSGQPQHF. The CDR3 DNA reads TGCGCCAGCAGTGACCAGTCAGGTCAGCCCCAGCATTTT. The rearrangement joins TRBV10-2 to TRBJ1-5, with D uncertain. CDR1 and CDR2 from the germline V gene are WSHSY and SAAADI. V lost 3 bases, J lost 6 bases, and 9 bases lay in between. The CDR3 spans 13 residues.